The clone carrying this TCR beta chain appeared a few times. TCRdb reanalysed the multiplex PCR reads using MiXCR and keeps one entry per CDR3 protein. Of 170,000 or so distinct CDR3 sequences listed, approximately 30% are singletons. The data were taken from a study of breast tumors, draining lymph nodes, adjacent tissues. The lymph nodes were axillary draining lymph nodes from breast cancer patients. Trimming pared 1 base from V and 2 bases from J, leaving 8 bases between. Germline lookup yields CDR1 SEHNR and CDR2 FQNEAQ (reference sequence). This CDR3 is built from 14 residues. This sequence originates from a female donor with breast cancer. Some clones in this sample may be carry-over from other donors' samples. The J gene is TRBJ1-1, the V gene TRBV7-9, with unresolved D. Sample: axillary lymph node tissue. Here the CDR3 reads CASSLGASNTEAFF. In DNA, the CDR3 is TGTGCCAGCAGCTTAGGCGCCAGTAACACTGAAGCTTTCTTT.